This entry lists 12 T cell receptor beta chains sequenced from one sample in a study of CD8+CD57+ T cells in acquired aplastic anemia. Using genomic DNA as the template, TCR beta VDJ and CDR3 profiling was carried out. TCRdb passed the reads through MiXCR, listing each CDR3 protein once. The sample holds about 110,000 distinct CDR3 sequences, roughly 50% seen once. The sequenced material came from sorted CD4+, CD8+, or CD8+CD57+ T cells (not recorded which) from PBMCs. The receptors originated from a human donor in good health, serving as a control.

Notes on this clonotype: Since a much larger clone is just one base distant, this may be a read error. The V call is TRBV6-1, the J call TRBJ1-1; D unclear. Trimming removed 6 bases at V and 5 bases at J, with 13 bases between. The CDR3 consists of 13 residues. From germline, CDR1 is MNHNS and CDR2 SASEGT. The CDR3 DNA reads TGTGCCAGCAGCGCTTGCCTTGGGACTGAAGCTTTCTTT. Translation: CASSACLGTEAFF.

This clonotype was counted many times. This chain links TRBV19 with TRBJ1-1; D unclear. Germline V gene data show CDR1 as LNHDA and CDR2 as SQIVND (reference sequence). Trimming pared 5 bases from V and 4 bases from J, leaving 8 bases between. The CDR3 has 12 amino acids. Here the CDR3 reads CASSWVGTEAFF. DNA of the CDR3: TGTGCCAGTAGTTGGGTGGGCACTGAAGCTTTCTTT.

Ten or more counts support this clonotype. This sequence joins TRBV11-2 and TRBJ2-5; 7 bases are shared with TRBD1. Germline V CDR1 and CDR2: SGHAT, FQNNGV. The CDR3 covers 14 residues. After removal of 3 bases from V and 2 bases from J, the junction contained 3 bases not matched to a gene. The CDR3 DNA follows: TGTGCCAGCAGCTTCGGGACAGATCAAGAGACCCAGTACTTC. This codes for CASSFGTDQETQYF.

This clonotype was recorded at least ten times. The V and J genes are TRBV4-3 and TRBJ1-1; D remains unclear. The V and J ends lost 0 bases and 4 bases respectively, with 18 bases between them. The V gene's germline CDR1 is LGHNA and CDR2 YSLEER. There are 17 residues in the CDR3. Written as DNA, the CDR3 is TGCGCCAGCAGCCAAGATCGTGCTGGCCTTACGGTCACTGAAGCTTTCTTT. This translates into CASSQDRAGLTVTEAFF.

To note about this clonotype: Given a much more abundant clone one base away, this may be a read error. The rearrangement links TRBV7-8 to TRBJ2-7; 7 bases are a match to TRBD1. Per the germline V gene, CDR1 is SGHVS and CDR2 is FQNEAQ. V dropped 4 bases and J dropped 2; count of bases not matched to a gene: 8. The CDR3 is 15 residues long. The CDR3 here is CASSYGTAEPYEQYF. Here the CDR3 DNA reads TGTGCCAGCAGCTACGGGACAGCGGAGCCCTACGAGCAGTACTTC.

The chain is built from TRBV20-1 and TRBJ1-1; TRBD1 aligns across 9 bases. The CDR3 has 17 residues. In germline, CDR1 is DFQATT, CDR2 SNEGSKA (reference sequence). Trimming took 2 bases from V and 5 from J; bases not matched to a gene: 15. CDR3 residues: CSARPSGTGRYRTEAFF. The CDR3 DNA follows: TGCAGTGCTAGACCAAGCGGGACAGGGAGGTATAGGACTGAAGCTTTCTTT.

The chain carries TRBV7-7 and TRBJ2-5; 7 positions match TRBD1. The CDR3 consists of 12 residues. In germline, CDR1 is SSHAT, CDR2 FNYEAQ (reference sequence). The CDR3 reads CATRGLQETQYF. Here the CDR3 DNA reads TGTGCTACCAGGGGGTTACAAGAGACCCAGTACTTC.

The genes are TRBV25-1 and TRBJ2-7, with TRBD2 identical over 11 bases. V trimming: 3 bases; J trimming: 5 bases; junction bases outside the gene matches: 12. The CDR3 is 17 amino acids. Germline values: CDR1 MGHDK, CDR2 SYGVNS. This CDR3 reads CASSDLGSGGARNEQYF. Here the CDR3 DNA reads TGTGCCAGCAGTGATTTGGGTAGCGGGGGGGCCAGAAACGAGCAGTACTTC.

This clonotype has only a few counts. The genes are TRBV6-6 and TRBJ2-7, with D possibly called TRBD1 or TRBD2 (6 bases each). The germline gives CDR1 MNHNY, CDR2 SVGAGI (reference sequence). This CDR3 has 12 residues. With 8 bases removed from V and 2 bases from J, the gap between germline ends came to 10 bases. CDR3 region: CASRGGTYEQYF. In DNA form, the CDR3 reads TGTGCCAGCCGAGGGGGGACCTACGAGCAGTACTTC.

This clonotype was counted at least ten times. The chain couples TRBV15 to TRBJ2-5; 10 bases are shared with TRBD2. Unmatched junction bases numbered 9, after V lost 3 bases and J lost 5 bases. Germline V gene lookup returns CDR1 LNHNV and CDR2 YYDKDF (reference sequence). There are 16 residues in the CDR3. CDR3 sequence: CATSRKAGGPRETQYF. CDR3 nucleotide sequence: TGTGCCACCAGCAGGAAAGCGGGGGGGCCCCGTGAGACCCAGTACTTC.

The rearrangement uses TRBV10-3 and TRBJ1-2; 10 bases agree with TRBD1. Germline V gene lookup returns CDR1 ENHRY and CDR2 SYGVKD. The V segment lost 0 bases and the J segment 2 bases; nucleotides outside the gene matches: 6. CDR3 size: 17 residues. The CDR3 region is CAISESTGGYLNYGYTF. The CDR3 coding sequence is TGTGCCATCAGTGAGTCGACAGGGGGCTATTTAAACTATGGCTACACCTTC.

V and J are TRBV9 and TRBJ1-1, with D unresolved. Germline CDR1 is SGDLS and CDR2 is YYNGEE. The CDR3 has 12 amino acids. Trimming removed 4 bases at V and 1 base at J, with 5 bases between. Here the CDR3 reads CASSPWNTEAFF. The CDR3 region has the DNA TGTGCCAGCAGCCCGTGGAACACTGAAGCTTTCTTT.